These 21 T cell receptor beta chains share one sample of origin, sequenced in a study of response to subunit inactivated influenza vaccine. Each CDR3 protein is one row after TCRdb ran MiXCR on the RT-PCR reads. The repertoire holds 700,000 to 900,000 distinct CDR3 sequences, with 21% as singletons. The material sequenced was PBMCs from blood, taken roughly 5 days after vaccination. All receptors come from a man in his fifties who received an inactivated influenza vaccine.

The chain couples TRBV6-1 to TRBJ1-1, with 8 nucleotides matching TRBD1. Germline V CDR1 and CDR2: MNHNS, SASEGT. The CDR3 is made up of 13 amino acids. The V and J ends lost 7 bases and 5 bases, in that order; junction bases with no gene match: 6. In nucleotides, the CDR3 is TGTGCCAGCATACCGACAGGGGATACTGAAGCTTTCTTT. Translated: CASIPTGDTEAFF.

The chain couples TRBV4-1 to TRBJ2-6; D is ambiguous. This CDR3 contains 12 residues. V lost 3 bases, J lost 11 bases, and 8 bases lay in between. CDR1 is MGHRA, CDR2 YSYEKL, per germline. CDR3 residues: CASSHVLDVLTF. The CDR3 DNA reads as TGCGCCAGCAGCCACGTCTTGGACGTCCTGACTTTC.

A few counts support this clonotype. This sequence joins TRBV20-1 and TRBJ2-2, with 12 bases fitting TRBD1. The CDR3 consists of 15 residues. Losses at the gene ends were 3 bases for V and 6 bases for J; bases not matched to a gene: 5. Germline V CDR1 and CDR2: DFQATT, SNEGSKA (reference sequence). CDR3 in DNA: TGCAGTGCTAGGTCCGGGACAGGGGGCCCCGGGGAGCTGTTTTTT. Translating gives CSARSGTGGPGELFF.

The V and J genes are TRBV11-2 and TRBJ2-3, with a tentative D call TRBD2 (7 bases). Between the trimmed V and J ends, which lost 3 bases and 2 bases, there was a span of 15 bases. Germline assignment: CDR1 SGHAT and CDR2 FQNNGV. The CDR3 length is 16 residues. CDR3 in DNA: TGTGCCAGCAGCTTCTACGGGGGGCATAACACAGATACGCAGTATTTT. Residues: CASSFYGGHNTDTQYF.

The chain joins TRBV6-1 to TRBJ1-4, with D hard to call. This CDR3 has 12 amino acids. The germline V and J ends were trimmed by 2 bases and 6 bases, with 4 bases remaining between them. Germline CDR1 reads MNHNS; CDR2 reads SASEGT. The CDR3 sequence: CASSETYEKLFF. The CDR3, as DNA: TGTGCCAGCAGTGAAACGTATGAAAAACTGTTTTTT.

There are a few counts of this clonotype. CDR3 nucleotides: TGTGCCAGCAGTTACTCGGGCCAGACAGATACGCAGTATTTT. It translates to CASSYSGQTDTQYF. The J gene is TRBJ2-3, the V gene TRBV6-5; D not certain. Germline CDR1 is MNHEY and CDR2 is SVGAGI. V was cut by 0 bases and J by 3 bases, with 7 bases left in between. The CDR3 spans 14 residues.

The chain is built from TRBV9 and TRBJ2-7; D tentatively fits TRBD1 or TRBD2 (5 bases each). The V and J ends lost 3 bases and 6 bases respectively, with 13 bases between them. This CDR3 spans 13 amino acids. Germline values: CDR1 SGDLS, CDR2 YYNGEE. CDR3 region: CASSAGTVGEQYF. The CDR3 DNA follows: TGTGCCAGCAGCGCTGGGACGGTAGGCGAGCAGTACTTC.

CDR3 DNA: TGTGCCAGCAGCCCACCCCACACTGAAGCTTTCTTT. Its translation: CASSPPHTEAFF. V is TRBV7-9 and J is TRBJ1-1; no reliable D call. V lost 5 bases and J lost 3, with 7 bases in between. The germline gives CDR1 SEHNR, CDR2 FQNEAQ (reference sequence). The CDR3 has 12 amino acids.

This sequence joins TRBV5-1 and TRBJ2-7; the D gene is possibly TRBD1 (6 bases). The CDR3 totals 16 residues. The germline gives CDR1 SGHRS, CDR2 YFSETQ. Trimming left V 4 bases short and J 9 bases short, with 26 bases between. This CDR3 is CASSPEPTGQFRGQYF. CDR3 nucleotide sequence: TGCGCCAGCAGCCCCGAACCGACAGGCCAGTTTCGGGGGCAGTACTTC.

The V and J genes are TRBV7-2 and TRBJ1-1; D might be TRBD1 (5 bases). Germline lookup yields CDR1 SGHTA and CDR2 FQGNSA. V gave up 0 bases and J gave up 4 bases, with 12 bases separating them. This CDR3 has 15 amino acids. This CDR3 reads CASSLAAGTGTEAFF. The CDR3 nucleotides read TGTGCCAGCAGCTTAGCTGCAGGCACAGGCACTGAAGCTTTCTTT.

This chain connects TRBV6-5 to TRBJ2-7; maybe TRBD2 (7 bases). The V end was cut by 0 bases, the J end by 4 bases, with 13 bases between. Germline V gene lookup returns CDR1 MNHEY and CDR2 SVGAGI. The CDR3 extends over 15 amino acids. The CDR3 sequence is CASSYSRRGPYEQYF. The CDR3 DNA follows: TGTGCCAGCAGTTACTCGAGGCGGGGGCCGTACGAGCAGTACTTC.

This clonotype was seen a handful of times. The V gene is TRBV11-2, the J gene TRBJ1-2; D not resolved. This CDR3 is built from 16 residues. Looked up from germline, CDR1 is SGHAT and CDR2 is FQNNGV. V lost 4 bases and J 5 bases, leaving 20 bases between the germline ends. Here the CDR3 reads CASSSRTERLGYGYTF. CDR3 sequence (DNA): TGTGCCAGCAGCTCAAGGACCGAGCGCCTGGGGTATGGCTACACCTTC.

This clonotype was seen a handful of times. The gene calls are TRBV7-8 and TRBJ2-1; 9 nucleotides match TRBD1. Looked up from germline, CDR1 is SGHVS and CDR2 is FQNEAQ. The CDR3 runs 18 residues. The V gene end was trimmed by 4 bases and the J gene end by 2 bases; junction bases not matched to a gene: 12. The DNA of the CDR3 is TGTGCCAGCAGCTCCCCCTTTAACCGGGACAGGGCCTACAATGAGCAGTTCTTC. Translation: CASSSPFNRDRAYNEQFF.

This clonotype was counted ten times or more. The CDR3 loop is CASSPNRQYEQYF. DNA for the CDR3: TGTGCCAGCAGCCCCAACCGACAGTACGAGCAGTACTTC. The chain recombines TRBV7-2 with TRBJ2-7, with D perhaps TRBD1 (5 bases). The length of the CDR3 is 13 residues. Germline V gene lookup returns CDR1 SGHTA and CDR2 FQGNSA. The ends were cut back, 5 bases at V and 4 bases at J, with 12 bases in the middle.

This chain connects TRBV20-1 to TRBJ2-7, with D possibly called TRBD1 or TRBD2 (5 bases each). CDR3 length: 14 residues. Germline V gene sequence: CDR1 DFQATT, CDR2 SNEGSKA (reference sequence). V lost 0 bases, J lost 2 bases, and 11 bases lay in between. The CDR3 DNA follows: TGCAGTGCTAGAGAACCGGGACGGCCCTACGAGCAGTACTTC. This encodes CSAREPGRPYEQYF.

This clonotype was counted at least ten times. The V and J genes are TRBV29-1 and TRBJ2-1; maybe TRBD1 (6 bases). Germline values: CDR1 SQVTM, CDR2 ANQGSEA. V lost 6 bases and J lost 3, with 12 bases in between. This CDR3 has 13 residues. CDR3 residues: CSVEDSVYNEQFF. The CDR3 DNA reads as TGCAGCGTAGAGGACAGCGTCTACAATGAGCAGTTCTTC.

This clonotype was seen a few times. This chain links TRBV20-1 with TRBJ2-7; no reliable D call. V shed 2 bases and J shed 3 bases, with 14 bases lying between them. Germline CDR1 DFQATT, CDR2 SNEGSKA (reference sequence). There are 14 residues in the CDR3. In DNA form, the CDR3 reads TGCAGTGCTAGAAGAGAAGGCGGATTCTACGAGCAGTACTTC. Residues: CSARREGGFYEQYF.

This clonotype turned up a few times. The chain combines TRBV20-1 with TRBJ2-1, with D tentatively TRBD1 (6 bases). This CDR3 spans 13 amino acids. Germline V gene sequence: CDR1 DFQATT, CDR2 SNEGSKA (reference sequence). Trimming left V 7 bases short and J 5 bases short, with 15 bases between. In nucleotides, the CDR3 is TGCAGTGGAAAACAGGGTATCGACAATGAGCAGTTCTTC. Translating it yields CSGKQGIDNEQFF.

This clonotype occurred a few times. The chain couples TRBV20-1 to TRBJ2-7; possibly TRBD1 for D (6 bases). This CDR3 contains 14 residues. Germline V lookup: CDR1 DFQATT, CDR2 SNEGSKA (reference sequence). Trimming took off 3 bases at V and 3 bases at J, with 15 bases between the two ends. The CDR3 sequence: CSARGAGRGYEQYF. In nucleotides, the CDR3 is TGCAGTGCTAGGGGGGCAGGGCGAGGCTACGAGCAGTACTTC.

This clonotype has ten or more counts. This rearrangement joins TRBV12-3 or TRBV12-4 to TRBJ2-3; 7 bases match TRBD1. The CDR3 has 15 amino acids. V shed 6 bases and J 2 bases; nucleotides not matched to a gene: 8. CDR3: CASRPTGANTDTQYF. The CDR3 DNA follows: TGTGCCAGCAGACCAACAGGGGCCAACACAGATACGCAGTATTTT.

The chain combines TRBV10-3 with TRBJ2-3, with D tentatively TRBD2 (5 bases). Germline V gene sequence: CDR1 ENHRY, CDR2 SYGVKD. V was pared by 6 bases and J by 0 bases, with 13 bases between. This CDR3 has 15 residues. The CDR3 sequence is CAISEAETSTDTQYF. As DNA, the CDR3 is TGTGCCATCAGCGAAGCGGAGACTAGCACAGATACGCAGTATTTT.